This TCR beta chain appears in the sequencing data of a study of T cell repertoires in cytomegalovirus infection. Study-wide results and caveats: Cumulative frequency (of public TCR beta family members) identified carriers of CMV plus the relevant HLA.

The CDR3 spans 12 residues. V was trimmed by 3 bases and J by 10 bases, leaving 12 bases between them. Looked up from germline, CDR1 is MDHEN and CDR2 is SYDVKM. The sample holds many counts of this clonotype. What it binds is not known. TCRdb used MiXCR to reprocess the reads, holding one entry per CDR3 protein. The profile covers some 300,000 distinct CDR3 sequences, with roughly an eighth appearing a single time and 8.8% taken by the ten largest. Sequencing was performed on PBMCs. This TCR was sampled from a human donor in good health (CMV status not recorded). Some clones in this sample may be carry-over from other donors' samples. The chain combines TRBV28 with TRBJ1-1; D is undetermined. The CDR3 sequence is CASSLGPLRAFF. CDR3 DNA: TGTGCCAGCAGTTTGGGTCCCCTGAGAGCTTTCTTT. The complete variable domain, with remaining parts taken from reference TRBV28 and TRBJ1-1, reads DVKVTQSSRYLVKRTGEKVFLECVQDMDHENMFWYRQDPGLGLRLIYFSYDVKMKEKGDIPEGYSVSREKKERFSLILESASTNQTSMYLCASSLGPLRAFFGQGTRLTVV.